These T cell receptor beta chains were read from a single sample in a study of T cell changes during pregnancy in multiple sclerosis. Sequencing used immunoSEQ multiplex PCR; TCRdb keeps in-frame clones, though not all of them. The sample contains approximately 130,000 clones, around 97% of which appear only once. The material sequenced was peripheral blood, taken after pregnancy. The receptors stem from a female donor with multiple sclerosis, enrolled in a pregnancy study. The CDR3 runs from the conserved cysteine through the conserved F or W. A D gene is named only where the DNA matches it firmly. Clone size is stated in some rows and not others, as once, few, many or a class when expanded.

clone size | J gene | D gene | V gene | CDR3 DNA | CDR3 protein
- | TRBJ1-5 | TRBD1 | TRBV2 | TGTGCCAGCAACACAGGGGAAGGGAGCAATCAGCCCCAGCATTTT | CASNTGEGSNQPQHF
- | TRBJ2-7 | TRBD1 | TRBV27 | TGTGCCAGCAGTTTATCGACAGGGACCTACGAGCAGTACTTC | CASSLSTGTYEQYF
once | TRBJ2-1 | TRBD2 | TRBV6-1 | TGTGCCAGCAGTGGGCGACTAGCGGATTACAATGAGCAGTTCTTC | CASSGRLADYNEQFF
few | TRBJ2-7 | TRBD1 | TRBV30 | TGTGCCTTCCGACAGGGTGGCTACGAGCAGTACTTC | CAFRQGGYEQYF
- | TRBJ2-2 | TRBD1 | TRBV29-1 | TGCAGCGGGTCGACAGGGGGCACCGGGGAGCTGTTTTTT | CSGSTGGTGELFF
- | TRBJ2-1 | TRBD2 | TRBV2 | TGTGCCAGCAGTGAATTGCTAGCGGGAGGATACAATGAGCAGTTCTTC | CASSELLAGGYNEQFF
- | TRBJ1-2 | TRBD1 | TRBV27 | TGTGCCAGCAGTTCAAGGGCACTGAGGACAGGGCTTGGCTACACCTTC | CASSSRALRTGLGYTF
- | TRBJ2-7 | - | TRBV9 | TGTGCCAGCAGCGTAGCGGGGGTTGCTCCCTACGAGCAGTACTTC | CASSVAGVAPYEQYF
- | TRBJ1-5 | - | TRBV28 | TGTGCCAGCAGTTTATGGTCGGGGGGGGGTAGCAATCAGCCCCAGCATTTT | CASSLWSGGGSNQPQHF
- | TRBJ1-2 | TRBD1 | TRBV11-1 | TGTGCCAGCAGCTTAGCGGGAGAGGTACAGGGGGCCTATGGCTACACCTTC | CASSLAGEVQGAYGYTF
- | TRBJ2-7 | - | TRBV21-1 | TGTGCCAGCAGCAAAGCAGAGACAGGATTCTACGAGCAGTACTTC | CASSKAETGFYEQYF
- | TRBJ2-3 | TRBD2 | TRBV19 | TGTGCCAGTAGTATGGCTAGCGGGAGCCGGAGCACAGATACGCAGTATTTT | CASSMASGSRSTDTQYF
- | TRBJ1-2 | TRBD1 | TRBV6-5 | TGTGCCAGCAGTTACTCTTGGCAGGGGGCGGGTGGCTACACCTTC | CASSYSWQGAGGYTF
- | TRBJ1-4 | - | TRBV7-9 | TGTGCCAGCAGAATAGGAGCTAGTAATGAAAAACTGTTTTTT | CASRIGASNEKLFF
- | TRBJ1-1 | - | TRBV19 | TGTGCCACCCAGGCAGGGGCGAACACTGAAGCTTTCTTT | CATQAGANTEAFF
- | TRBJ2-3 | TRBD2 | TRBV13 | TGTGCCAGCAGCCTTACTAGCGGGAGTGGCTATACGCAGTATTTT | CASSLTSGSGYTQYF
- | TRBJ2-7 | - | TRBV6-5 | TGTGCCAGCAGTTATAGGGCAGGCAGACCGGGGGAGCAGTACTTC | CASSYRAGRPGEQYF
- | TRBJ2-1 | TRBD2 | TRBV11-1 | TGTGCCAGCAGCTTAAGACTAGCGGGAAGGGTACGTGGCCCCGAGCAGTTCTTC | CASSLRLAGRVRGPEQFF
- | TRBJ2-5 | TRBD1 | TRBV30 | TGTGCCTGGAGTGTAGCCGGGACAGGGAGAGGAGAGTACTTC | CAWSVAGTGRGEYF
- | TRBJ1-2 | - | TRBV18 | TGTGCCAGCTCACCAAGGGGGTCCTTAGCTAACTATGGCTACACCTTC | CASSPRGSLANYGYTF
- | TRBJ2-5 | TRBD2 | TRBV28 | TGTGCCAGCAGCCTCCTAGCGGGAGGGCTGGGAGAGACCCAGTACTTC | CASSLLAGGLGETQYF
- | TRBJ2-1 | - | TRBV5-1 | TGCGCCAGCAGCTCGGGAACAGGGTATGAGCAGTTCTTC | CASSSGTGYEQFF
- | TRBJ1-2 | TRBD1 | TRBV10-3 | TGTGCCATCAGCGCCGGGACAGGCTCCGAGAACTATGGCTACACCTTC | CAISAGTGSENYGYTF
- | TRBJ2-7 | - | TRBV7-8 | TGTGCCAGCAGCCGTGGGGCAGGGAACTACGAGCAGTACTTC | CASSRGAGNYEQYF
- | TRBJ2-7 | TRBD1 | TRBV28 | TGTGCCAGCAGTTGGGCACAGGGGGCGAACGAGCAGTACTTC | CASSWAQGANEQYF
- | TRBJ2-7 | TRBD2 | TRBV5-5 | TGTGCCAGCAGCCTGCTGCCGAGGGAGGGCGGGCAGTACTTC | CASSLLPREGGQYF
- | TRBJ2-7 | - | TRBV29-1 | TGCAGCGTTGTTGGGACTGCCTTCTACGAGCAGTACTTC | CSVVGTAFYEQYF
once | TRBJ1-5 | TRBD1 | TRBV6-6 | TGTGCCAGCCTGGGGCAGGGGGGTCGAGGCAATCAGCCCCAGCATTTT | CASLGQGGRGNQPQHF
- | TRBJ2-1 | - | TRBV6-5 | TGTGCCAGCAGTTACTCGATCGTACCTCTAGGAGATGAGCAGTTCTTC | CASSYSIVPLGDEQFF
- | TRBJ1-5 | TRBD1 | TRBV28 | TGTGCCAGCGGCTCAGGCGACAGGGTAAGGCAGCCCCAGCATTTT | CASGSGDRVRQPQHF
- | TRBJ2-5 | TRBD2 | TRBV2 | TGTGCCAGCGGTGGACAGGGCGGACTAGCGGGAGTAGTTCGCGGCCAAGAGACCCAGTACTTC | CASGGQGGLAGVVRGQETQYF
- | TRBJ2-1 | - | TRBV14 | TGTGCCAGCAGCCTGGACGAGGGAATTGAGCAGTTCTTC | CASSLDEGIEQFF
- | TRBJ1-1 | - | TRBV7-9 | TGTGCCAGCAGCTTGGATGAAACGTCAGGGGCTGAAGCTTTCTTT | CASSLDETSGAEAFF
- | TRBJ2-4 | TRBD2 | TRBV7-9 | TGTGCCAGCAGCCCGGGGGGGATTCAGTACTTC | CASSPGGIQYF
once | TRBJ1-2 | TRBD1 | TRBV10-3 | TGTGCCATCACTCCAGGACAGGGACCGAACTATGGCTACACCTTC | CAITPGQGPNYGYTF
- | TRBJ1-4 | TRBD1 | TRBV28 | TGTGCCAGCAGTTCCCGGACAGGACCTAATGAAAAACTGTTTTTT | CASSSRTGPNEKLFF
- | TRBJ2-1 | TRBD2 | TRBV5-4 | TGTGCCAGCAGCAGACCTAGGCTAGCGGGAGGATATGAGCAGTTCTTC | CASSRPRLAGGYEQFF
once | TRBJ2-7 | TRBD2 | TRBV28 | TGTGCCAGCAGTTTAAGCGGGAGCAGTGTCGAGCAGTACTTC | CASSLSGSSVEQYF
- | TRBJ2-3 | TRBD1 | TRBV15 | TGTGCCACCAGCAGTTACGGGACAGATGGTGCGGATACGCAGTATTTT | CATSSYGTDGADTQYF
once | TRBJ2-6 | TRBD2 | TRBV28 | TGTGCCAGTAAAACTCGGGAGGGGAGATCTGGGGCCAACGTCCTGACTTTC | CASKTREGRSGANVLTF
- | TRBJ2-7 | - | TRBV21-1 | TGTGCCAGCAGCAAGTTACCCTTTGACGGGTCCTACGAGCAGTACTTC | CASSKLPFDGSYEQYF
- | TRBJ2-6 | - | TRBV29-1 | TGCAGCGTTGAATCGGACATTAACTCTGGGGCCAACGTCCTGACTTTC | CSVESDINSGANVLTF
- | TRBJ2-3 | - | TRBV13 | TGTGCCAGCAGCTATAGTTACACAGATACGCAGTATTTT | CASSYSYTDTQYF
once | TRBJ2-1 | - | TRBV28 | TGTGCCAGCATGGTGGAGTACAATGAGCAGTTCTTC | CASMVEYNEQFF
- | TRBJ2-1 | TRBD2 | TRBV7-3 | TGTGCCAGCAGCTTAAAAGGGCGGGAGGGCCGTCGGTCGCACAATGAGCAGTTCTTC | CASSLKGREGRRSHNEQFF
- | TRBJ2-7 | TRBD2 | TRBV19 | TGTGCCAGTAGTATAGACCGCGGACTAGCGGGATTAAACGAGCAGTACTTC | CASSIDRGLAGLNEQYF